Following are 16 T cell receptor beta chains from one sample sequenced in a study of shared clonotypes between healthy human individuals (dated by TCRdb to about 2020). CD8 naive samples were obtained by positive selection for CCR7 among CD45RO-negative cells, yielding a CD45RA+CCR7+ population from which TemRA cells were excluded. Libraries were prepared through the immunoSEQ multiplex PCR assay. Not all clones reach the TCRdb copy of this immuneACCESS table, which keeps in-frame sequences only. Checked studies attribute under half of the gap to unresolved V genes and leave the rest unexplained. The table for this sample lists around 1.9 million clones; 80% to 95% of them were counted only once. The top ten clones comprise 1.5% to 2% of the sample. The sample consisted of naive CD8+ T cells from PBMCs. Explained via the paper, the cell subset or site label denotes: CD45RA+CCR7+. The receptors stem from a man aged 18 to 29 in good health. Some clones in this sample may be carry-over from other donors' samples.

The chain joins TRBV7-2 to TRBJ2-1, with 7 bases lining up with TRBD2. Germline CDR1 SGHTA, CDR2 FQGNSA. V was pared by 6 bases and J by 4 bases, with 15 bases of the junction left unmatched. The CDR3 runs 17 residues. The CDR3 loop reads CASRAGRGSTLYNEQFF. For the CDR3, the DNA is TGTGCCAGCAGAGCGGGACGCGGGAGTACATTATACAATGAGCAGTTCTTC.

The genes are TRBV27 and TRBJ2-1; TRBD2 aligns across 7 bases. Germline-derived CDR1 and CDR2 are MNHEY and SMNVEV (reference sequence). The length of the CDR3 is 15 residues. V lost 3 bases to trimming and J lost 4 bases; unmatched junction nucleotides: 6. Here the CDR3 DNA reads TGTGCCAGCAGTTTGGGGAGGGCGGCTTACAATGAGCAGTTCTTC. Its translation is CASSLGRAAYNEQFF.

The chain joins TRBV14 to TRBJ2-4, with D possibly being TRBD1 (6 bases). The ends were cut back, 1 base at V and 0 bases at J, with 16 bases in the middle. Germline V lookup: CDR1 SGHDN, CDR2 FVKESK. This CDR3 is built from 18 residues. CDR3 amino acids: CASSQAWTAGEAKNIQYF. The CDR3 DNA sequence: TGTGCCAGCAGCCAAGCTTGGACCGCAGGGGAAGCCAAAAACATTCAGTACTTC.

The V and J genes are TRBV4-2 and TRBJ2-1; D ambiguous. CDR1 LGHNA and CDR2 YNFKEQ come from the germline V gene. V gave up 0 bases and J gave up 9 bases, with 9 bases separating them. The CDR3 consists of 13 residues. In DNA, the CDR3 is TGTGCCAGCAGCCAAGACCATTTAAGTGAGCAGTTCTTC. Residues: CASSQDHLSEQFF.

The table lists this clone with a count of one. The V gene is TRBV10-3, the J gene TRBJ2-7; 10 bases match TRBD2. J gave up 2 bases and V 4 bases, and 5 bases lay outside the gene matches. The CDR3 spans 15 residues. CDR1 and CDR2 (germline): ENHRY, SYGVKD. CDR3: CAISVASGSTYEQYF. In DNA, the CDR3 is TGTGCCATCAGTGTAGCTAGCGGGAGTACCTACGAGCAGTACTTC.

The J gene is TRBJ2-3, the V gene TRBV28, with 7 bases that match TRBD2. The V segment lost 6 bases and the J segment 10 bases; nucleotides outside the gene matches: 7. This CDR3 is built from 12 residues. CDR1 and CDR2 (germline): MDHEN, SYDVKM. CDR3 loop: CASSPSGTPQYF. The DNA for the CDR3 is TGTGCCAGCAGCCCGAGCGGGACTCCGCAGTATTTT.

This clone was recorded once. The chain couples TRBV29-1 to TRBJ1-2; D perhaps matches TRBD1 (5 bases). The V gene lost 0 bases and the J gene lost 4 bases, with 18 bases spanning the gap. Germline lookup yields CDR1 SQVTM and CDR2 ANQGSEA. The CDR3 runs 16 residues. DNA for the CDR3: TGCAGCGTTGAAGACGAGAAGGGGCCTAGATTCTATGGCTACACCTTC. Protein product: CSVEDEKGPRFYGYTF.

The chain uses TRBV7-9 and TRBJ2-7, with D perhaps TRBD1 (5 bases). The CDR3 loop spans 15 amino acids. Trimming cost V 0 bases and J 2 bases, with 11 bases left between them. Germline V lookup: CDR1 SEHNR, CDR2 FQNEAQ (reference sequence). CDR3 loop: CASSLAGGHPYEQYF. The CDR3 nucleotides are TGTGCCAGCAGCTTAGCAGGCGGACACCCCTACGAGCAGTACTTC.

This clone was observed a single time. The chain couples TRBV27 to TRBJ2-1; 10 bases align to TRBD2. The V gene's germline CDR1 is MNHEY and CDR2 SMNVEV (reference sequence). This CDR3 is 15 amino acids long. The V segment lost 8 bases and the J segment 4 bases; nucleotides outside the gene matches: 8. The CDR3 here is CASGPGLASYNEQFF. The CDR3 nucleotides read TGTGCCAGCGGACCGGGACTAGCGTCTTACAATGAGCAGTTCTTC.

The DNA for the CDR3 is TGTGCCAGCAGACTAAGACAGGGGGTCAACGAGCAGTACTTC. Translated, it gives CASRLRQGVNEQYF. The chain employs TRBV6-5 and TRBJ2-7, with TRBD1 matching over 9 bases. Losses at the gene ends were 6 bases for V and 5 bases for J; bases not matched to a gene: 8. The CDR3 contains 14 residues. Per the germline V gene, CDR1 is MNHEY and CDR2 is SVGAGI.

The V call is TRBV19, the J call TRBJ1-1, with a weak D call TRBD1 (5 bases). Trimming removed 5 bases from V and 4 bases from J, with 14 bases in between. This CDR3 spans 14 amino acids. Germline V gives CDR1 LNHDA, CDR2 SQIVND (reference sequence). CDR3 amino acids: CASSPYLGGTEAFF. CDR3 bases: TGTGCCAGTAGTCCATATCTTGGGGGCACTGAAGCTTTCTTT.

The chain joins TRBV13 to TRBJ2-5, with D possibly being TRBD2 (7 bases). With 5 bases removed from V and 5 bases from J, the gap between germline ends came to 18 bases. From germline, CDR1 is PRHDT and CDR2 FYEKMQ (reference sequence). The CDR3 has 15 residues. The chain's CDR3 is CASSPDGGARETQYF. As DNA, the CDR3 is TGTGCCAGCAGCCCGGATGGGGGGGCTCGGGAGACCCAGTACTTC.

As DNA, the CDR3 is TGTGCCAGTAAACATGGGCCGGGTGACTCCTACGAGCAGTACTTC. Its protein product is CASKHGPGDSYEQYF. J is TRBJ2-7 and V is TRBV19, with D uncertain. This CDR3 has 15 amino acids. Germline V gene data show CDR1 as LNHDA and CDR2 as SQIVND (reference sequence). V dropped 7 bases and J dropped 0 bases, with 16 bases sitting between them.

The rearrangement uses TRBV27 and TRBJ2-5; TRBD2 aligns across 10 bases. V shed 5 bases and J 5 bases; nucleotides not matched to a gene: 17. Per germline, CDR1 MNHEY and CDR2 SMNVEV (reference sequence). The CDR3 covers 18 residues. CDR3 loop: CASSPGTSVEPGRETQYF. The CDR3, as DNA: TGTGCCAGCAGTCCAGGGACTAGCGTAGAGCCGGGGCGGGAGACCCAGTACTTC.

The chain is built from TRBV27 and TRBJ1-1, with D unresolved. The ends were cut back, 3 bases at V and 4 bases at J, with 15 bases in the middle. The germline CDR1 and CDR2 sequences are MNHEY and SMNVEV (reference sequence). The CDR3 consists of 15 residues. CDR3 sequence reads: CASSLWAVEGTEAFF. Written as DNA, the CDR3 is TGTGCCAGCAGTTTGTGGGCAGTCGAGGGCACTGAAGCTTTCTTT.

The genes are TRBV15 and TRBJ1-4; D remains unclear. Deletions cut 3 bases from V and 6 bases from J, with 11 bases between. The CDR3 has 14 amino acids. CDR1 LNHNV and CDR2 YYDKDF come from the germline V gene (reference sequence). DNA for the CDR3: TGTGCCACCAGCAGCTCGCGGATAGATGAAAAACTGTTTTTT. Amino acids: CATSSSRIDEKLFF.